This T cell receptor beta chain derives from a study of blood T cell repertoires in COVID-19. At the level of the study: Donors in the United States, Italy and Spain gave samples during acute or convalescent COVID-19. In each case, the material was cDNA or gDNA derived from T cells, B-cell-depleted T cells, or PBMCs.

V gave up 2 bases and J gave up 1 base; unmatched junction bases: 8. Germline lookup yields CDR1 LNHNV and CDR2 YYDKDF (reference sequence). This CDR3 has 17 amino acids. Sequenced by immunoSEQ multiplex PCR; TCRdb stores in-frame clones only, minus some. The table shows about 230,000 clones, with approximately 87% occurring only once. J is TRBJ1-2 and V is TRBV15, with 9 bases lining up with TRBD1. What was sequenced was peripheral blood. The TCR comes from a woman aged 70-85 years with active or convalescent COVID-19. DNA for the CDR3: TGTGCCACCAGCAGAAACCCAGGGACAGGGCTTAACTATGGCTACACCTTC. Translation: CATSRNPGTGLNYGYTF.